This TCR beta chain was found in a study of blood T cell repertoires in COVID-19. About the study: Researchers got acute and convalescent COVID-19 samples from the United States, Italy and Spain. T cells, B-cell-depleted T cells, or PBMCs supplied cDNA or gDNA.

Germline V gene sequence: CDR1 SGDLS, CDR2 YYNGEE. With V trimmed by 0 bases and J by 10 bases, 4 bases remained unmatched. The CDR3 is 14 amino acids. This clone has just one count. In the original processing: Estimation of nucleated cell counts was performed using reference gene primer amplification. TCRdb's table, derived via immunoSEQ multiplex PCR, lists solely in-frame clones and lacks some. V, J and clone size were drawn from that table, and D and trimming were deduced from the DNA. Among some 97,000 clones listed, approximately 92% were seen once. The chain combines TRBV9 with TRBJ1-6; 7 nucleotides match TRBD1. The receptor was derived from a man in his 70s with acute or convalescent COVID-19. The source material was peripheral blood. Here the CDR3 reads CASSVDRGNSPLHF. In nucleotides, the CDR3 is TGTGCCAGCAGCGTAGACAGGGGTAACTCACCCCTCCACTTT.